These 30 T cell receptor beta chains were all obtained from the same sample, sequenced in a study of radiation and T cells in renal cell carcinoma. The data were produced by immunoSEQ multiplex PCR, yet TCRdb's version contains in-frame clones alone and is incomplete. The profile covers 60,000 to 75,000 clones, with 70% to 80% appearing a single time and 6.5% to 7.5% taken by the ten largest. The time point: blood 4 weeks post-SBRT, at nephrectomy. The treatment denotes: 15 Gy SBRT to primary tumor, nephrectomy 4 weeks later. Here the sequenced sample was blood, taken from a patient whose treatment included radiotherapy and nephrectomy. The origin of the receptors is a man aged 60-69 years with renal cell carcinoma.

Judged by abundance, this clone is medium-sized (0.01 to 0.1%). The chain recombines TRBV11-3 with TRBJ1-2, with 8 bases matching TRBD1. The ends lost 6 bases at V and 7 bases at J; junction bases unmatched: 7. CDR1 and CDR2 from the germline V gene are SGHNT and YENEEA. The CDR3 runs 13 residues. DNA of the CDR3: TGTGCCAGCAGTCACGACAGGGGCGGTGGCTACACCTTC. This gives the protein CASSHDRGGGYTF. Drawing the rest from reference TRBV11-3 and TRBJ1-2, the complete variable domain is EAGVVQSPRYKIIEKKQPVAFWCNPISGHNTLYWYLQNLGQGPELLIRYENEEAVDDSQLPKDRFSAERLKGVDSTLKIQPAELGDSAVYLCASSHDRGGGYTFGSGTRLTVV.

V and J are TRBV6-5 and TRBJ2-7, with D uncertain. The germline gives CDR1 MNHEY, CDR2 SVGAGI. Trimming left V 0 bases short and J 3 bases short, with 12 bases between. The CDR3 totals 15 residues. CDR3 loop: CASSYSHNGVYEQYV. The CDR3 DNA sequence: TGTGCCAGCAGTTACTCGCATAATGGGGTCTACGAGCAGTACGTC.

V is TRBV11-2 and J is TRBJ2-1, with D maybe TRBD2 (6 bases). The CDR3 sequence is 14 residues long. The V end was cut by 5 bases, the J end by 4 bases, with 12 bases between. CDR1 is SGHAT, CDR2 FQNNGV, per germline. CDR3 bases: TGTGCCAGCAGCCTCGGGGGAGTTTACAATGAGCAGTTCTTC. Its translation is CASSLGGVYNEQFF.

The chain carries TRBV11-3 and TRBJ2-7; no clear D gene. CDR3 length: 13 amino acids. The germline gives CDR1 SGHNT, CDR2 YENEEA. V was clipped by 1 base and J by 1 base, with 5 bases between them. DNA of the CDR3: TGTGCCAGCAGCTTAGGAGGATCCTACGAGCAGTACGTC. This codes for CASSLGGSYEQYV.

The V call is TRBV6-1, the J call TRBJ1-6; TRBD1 is a possible D gene (5 bases). CDR1 is MNHNS and CDR2 is SASEGT in the germline V gene. Trimming left V 5 bases short and J 12 bases short, with 17 bases between. This CDR3 comprises 14 residues. The CDR3 sequence is CASSPEPDSLPLHF. The DNA of the CDR3 is TGTGCCAGCAGTCCTGAGCCCGACAGCCTACCCCTCCACTTT.

This clone has just one count. The chain couples TRBV6-5 to TRBJ1-2, with D perhaps matching TRBD1 (6 bases). Looked up from germline, CDR1 is MNHEY and CDR2 is SVGAGI. V dropped 6 bases and J dropped 6 bases, with 14 bases sitting between them. The CDR3 is 13 amino acids. The CDR3 DNA reads as TGTGCCAGCAGGAGGGGGGGTGACAATGGCTACACCTTC. This translates into CASRRGGDNGYTF.

The chain carries TRBV5-6 and TRBJ2-1, with 12 nucleotides matching TRBD2. The CDR3 runs to 17 residues. The V segment lost 0 bases and the J segment 8 bases; nucleotides outside the gene matches: 9. Germline V lookup: CDR1 SGHDT, CDR2 YYEEEE. The CDR3 protein is CASSLGLSSGRADEQFF. The CDR3 nucleotides are TGTGCCAGCAGCTTGGGCCTTTCTAGCGGGAGGGCCGATGAGCAGTTCTTC.

A note on this clone: One end of the junction varies from germline; a read error may be responsible. J is TRBJ1-1 and V is TRBV10-3; D remains unclear. Per the germline V gene, CDR1 is ENHRY and CDR2 is SYGVKD. This CDR3 region has 12 residues. Here the CDR3 DNA reads TGTGCCAGCAGTGAAGCTTATACTGAAGCTTTCTTT. Translated, it gives CASSEAYTEAFF.

The chain recombines TRBV6-5 with TRBJ1-1; D unresolved. Per germline, CDR1 MNHEY and CDR2 SVGAGI. This CDR3 has 14 amino acids. Trimming took 2 bases from V and 0 from J, leaving 7 bases between them. CDR3 sequence: CASSYSQMNTEAFF. CDR3 nucleotide sequence: TGTGCCAGCAGTTACAGCCAGATGAACACTGAAGCTTTCTTT.

This chain links TRBV27 with TRBJ1-1; D is ambiguous. CDR1 is MNHEY and CDR2 is SMNVEV in the germline V gene (reference sequence). V shed 5 bases and J shed 9 bases, with 16 bases lying between them. The CDR3 extends over 13 amino acids. CDR3 protein: CASSAQVAGKAFF. The CDR3 DNA reads as TGTGCCAGCAGTGCTCAGGTGGCAGGCAAAGCTTTCTTT.

This clone appeared once. This chain uses TRBV6-5 with TRBJ2-2, with 7 bases lining up with TRBD2. Germline values: CDR1 MNHEY, CDR2 SVGAGI. The CDR3 contains 13 residues. J gave up 4 bases and V 8 bases, and 4 bases lay outside the gene matches. The CDR3 DNA reads TGTGCCAGCCGGGAGGCAGGCACCGGGGAGCTGTTTTTT. Protein sequence: CASREAGTGELFF.

V gene TRBV5-1 combines with J gene TRBJ1-6, with D tentatively TRBD1 (6 bases). Per the germline V gene, CDR1 is SGHRS and CDR2 is YFSETQ. With 5 bases removed from V and 5 bases from J, the gap between germline ends came to 11 bases. This CDR3 region has 14 residues. The CDR3 reads CASSRSGDNSPLHF. The CDR3 nucleotides read TGCGCCAGCAGTAGGTCAGGGGATAATTCACCCCTCCACTTT.

V and J are TRBV19 and TRBJ2-3; 9 nucleotides match TRBD1. Trimming at V came to 9 bases and at J to 3 bases, leaving 10 bases not matched to a gene. In germline, CDR1 is LNHDA, CDR2 SQIVND (reference sequence). The CDR3 sequence is 15 residues long. CDR3: CAREGQGGFTDTQYF. The CDR3 nucleotides are TGTGCCAGGGAGGGACAGGGAGGTTTTACAGATACGCAGTATTTT. The whole variable domain, filled in from reference TRBV19 and TRBJ2-3, reads DGGITQSPKYLFRKEGQNVTLSCEQNLNHDAMYWYRQDPGQGLRLIYYSQIVNDFQKGDIAEGYSVSREKKESFPLTVTSAQKNPTAFYLCAREGQGGFTDTQYFGPGTRLTVL.

The chain's CDR3 is CASSESPPPDTQYF. The CDR3 nucleotides are TGCGCCAGCAGTGAGTCCCCACCGCCAGATACGCAGTATTTT. The chain carries TRBV10-1 and TRBJ2-3, with D unclear. V was shortened by 0 bases and J by 4 bases, with 8 bases between the two germline ends. The CDR3 runs 14 residues. Germline CDR1 WNHNN, CDR2 SYGVQD (reference sequence).

The chain recombines TRBV2 with TRBJ2-1, with 7 bases fitting TRBD2. Trimming took 8 bases from V and 7 from J; bases not matched to a gene: 8. The CDR3 spans 13 residues. Germline CDR1 and CDR2: SNHLY and FYNNEI. CDR3 residues: CASQAGLWNEQFF. The DNA of the CDR3 is TGTGCCAGCCAAGCGGGATTGTGGAATGAGCAGTTCTTC.

The chain combines TRBV11-3 with TRBJ1-4; the D is unclear. CDR1 is SGHNT, CDR2 YENEEA, per germline. The CDR3 runs 13 residues. V gave up 6 bases and J gave up 2 bases, with 7 bases separating them. Here the CDR3 reads CASRPSTNEKLFF. DNA of the CDR3: TGTGCCAGCAGACCTTCCACTAATGAAAAACTGTTTTTT.

About this clone itself: The same CDR3 arises from other DNA sequences in this sample as well. The V call is TRBV5-1, the J call TRBJ1-2, with D unresolved. Trimming stripped 4 bases from V and 2 bases from J, with 9 bases between. The CDR3 runs 13 residues. Germline V gene data show CDR1 as SGHRS and CDR2 as YFSETQ. CDR3 in DNA: TGCGCCAGCAGCCTTACAGTCAACTATGGCTACACCTTC. It yields the protein CASSLTVNYGYTF.

The rearrangement links TRBV6-1 to TRBJ1-2; D is unresolved. Germline V CDR1 and CDR2: MNHNS, SASEGT. CDR3 size: 12 residues. With 8 bases removed from V and 0 bases from J, the gap between germline ends came to 7 bases. The CDR3 reads CASWVTNYGYTF. In DNA form, the CDR3 reads TGTGCCAGCTGGGTTACTAACTATGGCTACACCTTC.

This chain uses TRBV5-4 with TRBJ1-1, with 10 bases identical to TRBD1. Germline V lookup: CDR1 SGHNT, CDR2 YYREEE (reference sequence). The CDR3 contains 14 residues. V gave up 3 bases and J gave up 1 base; unmatched junction bases: 0. CDR3 coding DNA: TGTGCCAGCAGCTGGGACAGGGGGAACACTGAAGCTTTCTTT. It translates to CASSWDRGNTEAFF.

The chain joins TRBV5-8 to TRBJ1-6; tentatively, D is TRBD1 (6 bases). There are 17 residues in the CDR3. Germline CDR1 is SGHTS and CDR2 is YDEGEE. Trimming removed 5 bases from V and 7 bases from J, with 22 bases in between. The CDR3 protein is CASRKRPSTGGNSPLHF. CDR3 coding DNA: TGTGCCAGCAGAAAAAGACCCTCGACAGGAGGAAATTCACCCCTCCACTTT.

This sequence joins TRBV27 and TRBJ2-6; D unresolved. This CDR3 has 12 amino acids. Germline assignment: CDR1 MNHEY and CDR2 SMNVEV (reference sequence). V gave up 7 bases and J gave up 4 bases, with 5 bases separating them. The CDR3 sequence: CASKSGANVLTF. In nucleotides, the CDR3 is TGTGCCAGCAAGTCCGGGGCCAACGTCCTGACTTTC.

This clone appeared a few times. V usage is TRBV30 and J usage is TRBJ1-4; D may be TRBD1 (6 bases). CDR3 length: 15 amino acids. V was pared by 0 bases and J by 5 bases, with 13 bases between. Germline values: CDR1 GTSNPN, CDR2 SVGIG (reference sequence). The DNA for the CDR3 is TGTGCCTGGAGTGTTTTTCACGGACAGAATGAAAAACTGTTTTTT. It is translated as CAWSVFHGQNEKLFF.

The V and J genes are TRBV5-1 and TRBJ2-5, with 10 bases identical to TRBD1. Germline trimming cut 4 bases from V and 2 bases from J; bases unmatched to any gene: 5. The CDR3 totals 15 residues. Germline V gives CDR1 SGHRS, CDR2 YFSETQ. The CDR3 DNA is TGCGCCAGCAGCAGGGGACAGGGGAGACAAGAGACCCAGTACTTC. Translated: CASSRGQGRQETQYF.

The table lists this clone with a few counts. This sequence joins TRBV6-1 and TRBJ1-5; 7 nucleotides line up with TRBD1. Germline V gives CDR1 MNHNS, CDR2 SASEGT. V lost 8 bases to trimming and J lost 3 bases; unmatched junction nucleotides: 1. CDR3 length: 12 amino acids. The CDR3 is CASDRANQPQHF. Here the CDR3 DNA reads TGTGCCAGCGACAGGGCCAATCAGCCCCAGCATTTT.

The chain carries TRBV4-2 and TRBJ2-1; D is unresolved. Per germline, CDR1 LGHNA and CDR2 YNFKEQ. V gave up 1 base and J gave up 5 bases, with 9 bases separating them. The CDR3 is 14 amino acids. The CDR3 sequence: CASSQGRSNNEQFF. The CDR3 nucleotides are TGTGCCAGCAGCCAAGGACGCTCAAACAATGAGCAGTTCTTC.

The gene calls are TRBV29-1 and TRBJ2-2; the D is unclear. With 3 bases removed from V and 3 bases from J, the gap between germline ends came to 2 bases. The CDR3 is made up of 11 amino acids. CDR1 and CDR2 from the germline V gene are SQVTM and ANQGSEA. CDR3 loop: CSVEDTGELFF. The CDR3 DNA reads as TGCAGCGTTGAGGACACCGGGGAGCTGTTTTTT.

In nucleotides, the CDR3 is TGCAGTGCTAGAGTTGGGGGAATCCAGTACTTC. Translation gives CSARVGGIQYF. This chain connects TRBV20-1 to TRBJ2-5, with D perhaps being TRBD1 or TRBD2 (5 bases each). Trimming removed 1 base from V and 10 bases from J, with 10 bases in between. CDR3 length: 11 amino acids. Looked up from germline, CDR1 is DFQATT and CDR2 is SNEGSKA (reference sequence).

This clone has at least ten counts. The chain combines TRBV5-1 with TRBJ2-7; D is possibly TRBD1 (6 bases). V lost 3 bases and J lost 2, with 9 bases in between. The CDR3 is 13 residues long. The V gene's germline CDR1 is SGHRS and CDR2 YFSETQ. The CDR3 spells CASSYTGTYEQYF. In nucleotides, the CDR3 is TGCGCCAGCAGCTATACAGGGACCTACGAGCAGTACTTC.

The chain is built from TRBV7-2 and TRBJ2-1; D is uncertain. The CDR3 contains 13 residues. V was shortened by 1 base and J by 3 bases, with 4 bases between the two germline ends. CDR1 SGHTA and CDR2 FQGNSA come from the germline V gene. The CDR3 nucleotides are TGTGCCAGCAGCTTAGTGAGCTACAATGAGCAGTTCTTC. Translation gives CASSLVSYNEQFF.

V gene TRBV18 combines with J gene TRBJ1-3; D is undetermined. The germline V gene encodes CDR1 KGHSH and CDR2 LQKENI. The CDR3 has 14 amino acids. V was pared by 3 bases and J by 0 bases, with 6 bases between. In DNA, the CDR3 is TGTGCCAGCTCACCGGGAGTCTCTGGAAACACCATATATTTT. Amino acids: CASSPGVSGNTIYF.